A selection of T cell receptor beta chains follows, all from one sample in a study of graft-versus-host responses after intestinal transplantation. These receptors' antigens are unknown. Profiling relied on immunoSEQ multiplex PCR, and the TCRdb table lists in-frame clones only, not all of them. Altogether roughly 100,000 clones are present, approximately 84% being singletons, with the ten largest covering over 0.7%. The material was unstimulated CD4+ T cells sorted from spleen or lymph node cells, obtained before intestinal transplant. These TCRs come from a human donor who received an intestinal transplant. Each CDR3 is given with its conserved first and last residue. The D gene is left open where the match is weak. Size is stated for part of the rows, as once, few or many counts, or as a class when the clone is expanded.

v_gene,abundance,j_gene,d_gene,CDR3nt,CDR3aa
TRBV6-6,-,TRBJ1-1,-,TGTGCCAGCAGCTCCCGGGGGGCGGTCACTGAAGCTTTCTTT,CASSSRGAVTEAFF
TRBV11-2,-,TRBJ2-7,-,TGTGCCAGCAGCAACTACGAGCAGTACTTC,CASSNYEQYF
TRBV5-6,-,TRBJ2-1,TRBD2,TGTGCCAGCAGCCTGCAGACTAGCGGGGGGGCCTTGCTAAATGAGCAGTTCTTC,CASSLQTSGGALLNEQFF
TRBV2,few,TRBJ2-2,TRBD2,TGTGCCAGCAGTGAATATGGGACTAGAGAGGAGCTGTTTTTT,CASSEYGTREELFF
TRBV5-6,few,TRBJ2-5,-,TGTGCCAGCAGCCACAGGGTTGAAGAGACCCAGTACTTC,CASSHRVEETQYF
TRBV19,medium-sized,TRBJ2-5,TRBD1,TGTGCCAGTAGTAACCGGGACAGGGCGTTTGTCCAGTACTTC,CASSNRDRAFVQYF
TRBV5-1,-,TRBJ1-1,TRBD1,TGCGCCAGCAGCTTTAATCTGGGACAGGGGGGAACTGAAGCTTTCTTT,CASSFNLGQGGTEAFF
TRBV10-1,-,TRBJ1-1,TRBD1,TGCGCCAGCAGGGACGGGACAGGGGAAGCTTTCTTT,CASRDGTGEAFF
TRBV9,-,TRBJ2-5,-,TGTGCCAGCAGCGTTGGGGGGTCGGAAGAGACCCAGTACTTC,CASSVGGSEETQYF
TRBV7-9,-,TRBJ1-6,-,TGTGCCAGCAGCTTAGGGAATTCACCCCTCCACTTT,CASSLGNSPLHF
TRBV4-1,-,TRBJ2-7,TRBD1,TGCGCCAGCAGGCCTAACCCGGGACAGCCCTACGAGCAGTACTTC,CASRPNPGQPYEQYF
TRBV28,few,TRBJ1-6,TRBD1,TGTGCCAGCAGTTTAGTCTCAGGGGGGAATTCACCCCTCCACTTT,CASSLVSGGNSPLHF
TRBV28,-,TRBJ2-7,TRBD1,TGTGCCAGCGGCTTTGGATACAGGGGGTCGGCCGAGCAGTACTTC,CASGFGYRGSAEQYF
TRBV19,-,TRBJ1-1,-,TGTGCCAGTAGTATTGGACGGGACACTGAAGCTTTCTTT,CASSIGRDTEAFF
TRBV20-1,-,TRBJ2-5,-,TGCAGTGCTAGAGGAGAGACCCAGTACTTC,CSARGETQYF
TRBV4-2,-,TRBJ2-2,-,TGTGCCAGCAGCCCCGAGAGAACCGGGGAGCTGTTTTTT,CASSPERTGELFF
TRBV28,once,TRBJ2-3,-,TGTGCCAGCAGTTTATGGGGCGAAACCGGGGAGATGGGCACAGATACGCAGTATTTT,CASSLWGETGEMGTDTQYF
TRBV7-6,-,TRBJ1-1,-,TGTGCCAGCAGCTTAGATTCGAACACTGAAGCTTTCTTT,CASSLDSNTEAFF
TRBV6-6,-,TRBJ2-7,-,TGTGCCAGCAGTTCAAACCCCACGGCCTCCTACGAGCAGTACTTC,CASSSNPTASYEQYF
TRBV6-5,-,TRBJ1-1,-,TGTGCCAGCAGTCTCGAGGCCAGGGAGAACACTGAAGCTTTCTTT,CASSLEARENTEAFF
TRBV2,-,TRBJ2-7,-,TGTGCCAGCAGCGAATGGGTATTCAGGGGACGCTACGAGCAGTACTTC,CASSEWVFRGRYEQYF
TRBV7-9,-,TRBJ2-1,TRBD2,TGTGCCAGCAGCTTAGTGGCTTTGACTAGCGGGAGGCAGTTCTTC,CASSLVALTSGRQFF
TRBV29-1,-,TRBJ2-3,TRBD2,TGCAGCGTCGAACCCCCGGGGACTAGCGGGGGGTGGATGAGGACAGATACGCAGTATTTT,CSVEPPGTSGGWMRTDTQYF
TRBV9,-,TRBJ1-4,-,TGTGCCAGCAGCGTAGAGGGCAGAATCAATGAAAAACTGTTTTTT,CASSVEGRINEKLFF
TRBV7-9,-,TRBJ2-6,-,TGTGCCAGCTTATCCGCTGGGGCCAACGTCCTGACTTTC,CASLSAGANVLTF
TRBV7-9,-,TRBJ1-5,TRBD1,TGTGCCAGCAGCACCCGGGACAGGGTTCGTCAGCCCCAGCATTTT,CASSTRDRVRQPQHF
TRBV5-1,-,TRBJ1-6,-,TGCGCCACCCGGGACACCCATTCACCCCTCCACTTT,CATRDTHSPLHF
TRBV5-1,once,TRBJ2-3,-,TGCGCCAGCAGCTTGGATGGGAGCACAGATACGCAGTATTTT,CASSLDGSTDTQYF
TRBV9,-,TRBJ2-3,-,TGTGCCAGCAGCGTAGTAGAAGAGAAGGAGACGCAGTATTTT,CASSVVEEKETQYF
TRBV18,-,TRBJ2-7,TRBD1,TGTGCCAGCTCCCCGGACAGGGTCTCCTACGAGCAGTACTTC,CASSPDRVSYEQYF
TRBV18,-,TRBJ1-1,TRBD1,TGTGCCAGCTCACCACGACAGGGAGAAACTGAAGCTTTCTTT,CASSPRQGETEAFF
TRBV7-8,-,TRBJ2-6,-,TGTGCCAGCAGCTCAGCAGGTTACCCACAAAGTCGGGCCAACGTCCTGACTTTC,CASSSAGYPQSRANVLTF
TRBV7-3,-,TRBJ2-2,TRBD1,TGTGCCAGCAGCTTAAGAGGACAGGGGTCCGGGGAGCTGTTTTTT,CASSLRGQGSGELFF
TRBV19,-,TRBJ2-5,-,TGTGCCAGTTGCAGGGGATATCAAGAGACCCAGTACTTC,CASCRGYQETQYF
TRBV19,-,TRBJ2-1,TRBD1,TGTGCCAGTACCACCCACAGGGGGCGCAGCAATGAGCAGTTCTTC,CASTTHRGRSNEQFF
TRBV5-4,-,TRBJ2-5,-,TGTGCCAGCAGCTTGGCCCGGGGGCTTGGGGGGGAGACCCAGTACTTC,CASSLARGLGGETQYF
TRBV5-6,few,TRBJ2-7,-,TGTGCCAGCAGCTTGTTTTCACTATACTCCTACGAGCAGTACTTC,CASSLFSLYSYEQYF
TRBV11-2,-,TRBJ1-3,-,TGTGCCAGCAGCCCCTCGGGGAGAGGGAACACCATATATTTT,CASSPSGRGNTIYF
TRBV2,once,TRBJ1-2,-,TGTGCCAGCAGTGGGGTTCCCTCCAGCTATGGCTACACCTTC,CASSGVPSSYGYTF
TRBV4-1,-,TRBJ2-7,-,TGCGCCAGCAGCCAAGAGCCTGGCCCCCTGGAGCAGTACTTC,CASSQEPGPLEQYF
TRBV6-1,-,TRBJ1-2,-,TGTGCCAGCAGATCCCGGCGGGTTAACTATGGCTACACCTTC,CASRSRRVNYGYTF
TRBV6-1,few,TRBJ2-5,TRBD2,TGTGCCAGCAGGGGACTAGCGGGAGAAGAGACCCAGTACTTC,CASRGLAGEETQYF
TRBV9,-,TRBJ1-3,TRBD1,TGTGCCAGCACCCGAGCAGGGGGGAGAACCTCTGGAAACACCATATATTTT,CASTRAGGRTSGNTIYF
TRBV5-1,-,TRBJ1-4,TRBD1,TGCGCCAGCAGCTTGATTCCGCCGGGACAGGGAGAGGAAAAACTGTTTTTT,CASSLIPPGQGEEKLFF
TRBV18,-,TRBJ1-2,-,TGTGCCAGCTCCGGGGGTCTGGAGCTCTATGGCTACACCTTC,CASSGGLELYGYTF
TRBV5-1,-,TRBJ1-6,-,TGCGCCAGCAGCCCCCGAGCAACAGGAGAGTCACCCCTCCACTTT,CASSPRATGESPLHF
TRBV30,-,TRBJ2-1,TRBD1,TGTGCCTGGAGTCGACAGGGGGCTCAGGTTGAGCAGTTCTTC,CAWSRQGAQVEQFF
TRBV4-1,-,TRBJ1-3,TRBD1,TGCGCCAGCAGCCAAGATAGTATATTGGGACAGACTGGAAACACCATATATTTT,CASSQDSILGQTGNTIYF
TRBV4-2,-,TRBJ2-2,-,TGTGCCAGCAGCCAAGGCCTGCCAGACACCGGGGAGCTGTTTTTT,CASSQGLPDTGELFF
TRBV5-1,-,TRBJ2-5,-,TGCGCCAGCAGCTTGGGTAACCAAGAGACCCAGTACTTC,CASSLGNQETQYF
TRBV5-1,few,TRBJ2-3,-,TGCGCCAGCAGCTTGGCCCGGGAAACCACAGATACGCAGTATTTT,CASSLARETTDTQYF
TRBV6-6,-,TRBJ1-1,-,TGTGCCAGCACTTTGGTGGGAGGCACTGAAGCTTTCTTT,CASTLVGGTEAFF
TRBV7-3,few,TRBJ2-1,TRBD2,TGTGCCAGCAGCTTAACGACTAGCGGGAGCTCCTACAATGAGCAGTTCTTC,CASSLTTSGSSYNEQFF
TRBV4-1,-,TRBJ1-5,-,TGCGCCAGCAGCCAAGATAGAAATCAGCCCCAGCATTTT,CASSQDRNQPQHF
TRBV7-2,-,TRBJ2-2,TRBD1,TGTGCCAGCAGCCCCGGGACAGGAAACACCGGGGAGCTGTTTTTT,CASSPGTGNTGELFF
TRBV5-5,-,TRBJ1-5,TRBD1,TGTGCCAGCAGTTCAGACAGGGGACATCAGCCCCAGCATTTT,CASSSDRGHQPQHF
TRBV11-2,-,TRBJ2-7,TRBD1,TGTGCCAGCAGCTTAGCGTTCCAGGGGGCGAGCGAGCAGTACTTC,CASSLAFQGASEQYF
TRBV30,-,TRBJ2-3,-,TGTGCCTGGCCCCAGAGAAGCACAGATACGCAGTATTTT,CAWPQRSTDTQYF
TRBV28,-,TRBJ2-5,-,TGTGCCAGCAGACCCCCCCAAGAGACCCAGTACTTC,CASRPPQETQYF